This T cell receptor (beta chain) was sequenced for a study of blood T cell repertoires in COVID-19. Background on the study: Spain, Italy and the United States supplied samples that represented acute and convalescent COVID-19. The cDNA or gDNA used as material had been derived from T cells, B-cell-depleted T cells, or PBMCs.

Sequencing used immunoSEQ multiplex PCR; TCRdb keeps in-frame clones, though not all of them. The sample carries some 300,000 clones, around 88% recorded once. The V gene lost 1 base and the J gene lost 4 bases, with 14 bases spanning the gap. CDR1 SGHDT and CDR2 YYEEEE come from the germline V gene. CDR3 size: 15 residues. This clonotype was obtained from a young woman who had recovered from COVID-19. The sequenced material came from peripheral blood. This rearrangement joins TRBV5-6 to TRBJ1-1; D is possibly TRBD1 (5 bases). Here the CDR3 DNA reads TGTGCCAGCAGCTTGAGGACCCAGGGTGGCACTGAAGCTTTCTTT. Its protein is CASSLRTQGGTEAFF.